This T cell receptor beta chain emerged from a study of breast tumors, draining lymph nodes, adjacent tissues. V gave up 2 bases and J gave up 8 bases; unmatched junction bases: 7. This CDR3 is 15 amino acids long. Germline lookup yields CDR1 LGHNA and CDR2 YNFKEQ. Samples came from axillary lymph nodes draining the breast cancer. One entry per CDR3 protein, called by TCRdb with MiXCR from the multiplex PCR reads. This repertoire shows about 180,000 distinct CDR3 sequences, about 30% found once; its top ten account for 3.5% to 4.5%. V gene TRBV4-2 combines with J gene TRBJ1-4; TRBD1 matches 8 bases. Sequenced: axillary lymph node tissue. The receptor was isolated from a female donor with breast cancer. Some clones in this sample may be carry-over from other donors' samples. The CDR3 loop is CASSQRDRSLEKLFF. CDR3 DNA: TGTGCCAGCAGCCAAAGGGACAGGAGCCTGGAAAAACTGTTTTTT.